This T cell receptor beta chain was documented in a study of PD-1 blockade in classical Hodgkin lymphoma. General observations from the study: It was reported that newly diagnosed patients had less baseline TCR diversity than healthy donors. What caused the repertoire differences, perhaps disease activity or prior therapy, remains undefined.

This clone was observed a single time. Antigen specificity is unknown. Time point: newly diagnosed, previously untreated cHL patient sample. Untreated, newly diagnosed classical Hodgkin lymphoma PBMCs were comparators. Germline loops: CDR1 SGDLS, CDR2 YYNGEE. Trimming left V 0 bases short and J 1 base short, with 10 bases between. The CDR3 is 15 residues long. Using immunoSEQ multiplex PCR, the repertoire was profiled, and TCRdb retains in-frame clones only, with some absent. The data contain about 46,000 clones, about nine tenths of them seen just once; the ten biggest clones take up nearly 5%. This sequence was found in a human donor with classical Hodgkin lymphoma. Source material: peripheral blood mononuclear cells (PBMCs). The gene calls are TRBV9 and TRBJ1-1, with D unresolved. The CDR3 here is CASSVGPGTNTEAFF. The DNA of the CDR3 is TGTGCCAGCAGCGTAGGGCCGGGTACGAACACTGAAGCTTTCTTT.